The T cell receptor (beta chain) described here comes from a study of shared clonotypes between healthy human individuals. On the study more broadly: Three plates each covered CD4 naive and memory; CD8 naive two, CD8 memory one.

This CDR3 is built from 16 residues. Losses at the gene ends were 2 bases for V and 5 bases for J; bases not matched to a gene: 11. CDR1 SGHTA and CDR2 FQGTGA come from the germline V gene. CD8 cells regarded as naive lacked CD45RO, were positively chosen for CCR7, and omitted terminally differentiated effector memory CD45RA+ cells. The healthy adult donors were HIV-negative and reported no recent acute infections or vaccinations. Sequencing used immunoSEQ multiplex PCR; TCRdb keeps in-frame clones, though not all of them. The table shows millions of clones, with 90% to 95% occurring only once. The sequence derives from a man younger than 35 in good health. Some clones in this sample may be carry-over from other donors' samples. Sequenced: naive CD8+ T cells from PBMCs. This sequence joins TRBV7-3 and TRBJ1-1; 7 nucleotides match TRBD1. The CDR3 loop is CASSLVGDSPRTEAFF. The CDR3 DNA follows: TGTGCCAGCAGCTTAGTCGGGGACAGTCCACGGACTGAAGCTTTCTTT. Drawing the rest from reference TRBV7-3 and TRBJ1-1, the complete variable domain is GAGVSQTPSNKVTEKGKYVELRCDPISGHTALYWYRQSLGQGPEFLIYFQGTGAADDSGLPNDRFFAVRPEGSVSTLKIQRTERGDSAVYLCASSLVGDSPRTEAFFGQGTRLTVV.